Below, 12 T cell receptor beta chains from the same sample are listed, as sequenced in a study of blood T cell repertoires in COVID-19. The repertoire was sequenced with immunoSEQ multiplex PCR; TCRdb's copy has only in-frame clones and lacks some. The sample consists of about 300,000 clones, approximately 81% of them appearing once. Material: PBMCs or T cells enriched from blood (not recorded which). The receptors were sampled from a woman aged 45-59 years who had recovered from COVID-19.

This clone is a singleton in its sample. The chain has TRBV6-5 and TRBJ2-3; D might be TRBD2 (7 bases). The V gene lost 4 bases and the J gene lost 8 bases, with 16 bases spanning the gap. CDR1 and CDR2 from the germline V gene are MNHEY and SVGAGI. The CDR3 totals 14 residues. CDR3: CASSFGGASPTQYF. The CDR3 DNA reads as TGTGCCAGCAGTTTTGGGGGGGCCTCCCCTACGCAGTATTTT.

The rearrangement uses TRBV29-1 and TRBJ2-1; 11 positions match TRBD2. V was clipped by 6 bases and J by 9 bases; unmatched bases: 7. The CDR3 has 13 residues. Germline V gene lookup returns CDR1 SQVTM and CDR2 ANQGSEA. The CDR3 DNA sequence: TGCAGCGTGGGTAGCGGGAGGGCCAGTGAGCAGTTCTTC. Residues: CSVGSGRASEQFF.

J is TRBJ1-1 and V is TRBV7-2; D may be TRBD1 (5 bases). In germline, CDR1 is SGHTA, CDR2 FQGNSA. The V end was cut by 8 bases, the J end by 4 bases, with 11 bases between. The length of the CDR3 is 12 residues. DNA for the CDR3: TGTGCCAGCCTACCGGGGGGCACTGAAGCTTTCTTT. Translation: CASLPGGTEAFF. Using reference TRBV7-2 and TRBJ1-1 for the parts outside the CDR3, the full variable domain is GAGVSQSPSNKVTEKGKDVELRCDPISGHTALYWYRQSLGQGLEFLIYFQGNSAPDKSGLPSDRFSAERTGGSVSTLTIQRTQQEDSAVYLCASLPGGTEAFFGQGTRLTVV.

The chain couples TRBV10-3 to TRBJ2-2; tentatively, D is TRBD2 (6 bases). V shed 6 bases and J shed 7 bases, with 15 bases lying between them. This CDR3 spans 14 amino acids. Looked up from germline, CDR1 is ENHRY and CDR2 is SYGVKD. CDR3 DNA: TGTGCCATCAGAGGGACTCTCCCGCTCGGGGAGCTGTTTTTT. Protein product: CAIRGTLPLGELFF.

This clone has just a few counts. CDR3 sequence: CASSLGGGWSYEQYF. The CDR3 DNA is TGTGCCAGCAGCTTAGGGGGGGGATGGTCCTACGAGCAGTACTTC. This sequence joins TRBV11-2 and TRBJ2-7, with 7 bases identical to TRBD2. Germline values: CDR1 SGHAT, CDR2 FQNNGV. V lost 1 base, J lost 1 base, and 4 bases stayed unmatched. CDR3 length: 15 residues.

The chain is built from TRBV29-1 and TRBJ2-3, with 7 bases identical to TRBD2. The CDR3 consists of 12 residues. J was trimmed by 0 bases and V by 6 bases; bases with no gene match: 0. Germline CDR1 is SQVTM and CDR2 is ANQGSEA. The DNA of the CDR3 is TGCAGCGTACTAGCGAGCACAGATACGCAGTATTTT. It encodes CSVLASTDTQYF.

The chain recombines TRBV11-3 with TRBJ2-1; 7 bases are shared with TRBD2. The CDR3 spans 15 residues. Germline CDR1 SGHNT, CDR2 YENEEA. Trimming removed 4 bases from V and 0 bases from J; junction bases left unmatched: 3. CDR3 sequence (DNA): TGTGCCAGCAGCTGGGACTACAGCTCCTACAATGAGCAGTTCTTC. Residues: CASSWDYSSYNEQFF. The full variable domain, rest sourced from reference TRBV11-3 and TRBJ2-1, is EAGVVQSPRYKIIEKKQPVAFWCNPISGHNTLYWYLQNLGQGPELLIRYENEEAVDDSQLPKDRFSAERLKGVDSTLKIQPAELGDSAVYLCASSWDYSSYNEQFFGPGTRLTVL.

The chain is built from TRBV30 and TRBJ1-5, with D hard to call. Germline lookup yields CDR1 GTSNPN and CDR2 SVGIG (reference sequence). The V end lost 1 base, the J end lost 0 bases, and 7 bases lay between the germline ends. The CDR3 consists of 14 residues. The CDR3 coding sequence is TGTGCCTGGAGTGGGGCCGTTAGCAATCAGCCCCAGCATTTT. It codes for CAWSGAVSNQPQHF.

The rearrangement uses TRBV4-3 and TRBJ2-2; tentative D call: TRBD1 (5 bases). The CDR3 loop spans 18 amino acids. Germline V lookup: CDR1 LGHNA, CDR2 YSLEER. V lost 2 bases and J 5 bases, leaving 21 bases between the germline ends. In DNA form, the CDR3 reads TGCGCCAGCAGCCAAAGGGTCCGGATTGATTACAGGACCGGGGAGCTGTTTTTT. Translation: CASSQRVRIDYRTGELFF.

This sequence joins TRBV3-1 (or the pseudogene TRBV3-2) and TRBJ2-1; TRBD1 agrees at 11 bases. The length of the CDR3 is 14 residues. In germline, CDR1 is LGHDT, CDR2 YNNKEL (reference sequence). After removal of 6 bases from V and 7 bases from J, the junction contained 5 bases not matched to a gene. The CDR3, as DNA: TGTGCCAGCAGGCGGACAGGGGGCTCAAATGAGCAGTTCTTC. Its protein is CASRRTGGSNEQFF.

This chain uses TRBV7-9 with TRBJ1-5; D is uncertain. Trimming took off 1 base at V and 7 bases at J, with 8 bases between the two ends. CDR3 length: 13 residues. Germline loops: CDR1 SEHNR, CDR2 FQNEAQ (reference sequence). CDR3: CASSLGPAQPQHF. CDR3 coding DNA: TGTGCCAGCAGCTTAGGGCCCGCACAGCCCCAGCATTTT.

This rearrangement joins TRBV19 to TRBJ2-1; 10 bases align to TRBD2. The V and J ends lost 3 bases and 6 bases, in that order; junction bases with no gene match: 5. Germline V CDR1 and CDR2: LNHDA, SQIVND (reference sequence). This CDR3 region has 15 residues. The CDR3 nucleotides are TGTGCCAGTAGTATCCGGCTAGCGGGAGCCAATGAGCAGTTCTTC. This codes for CASSIRLAGANEQFF.